These 20 T cell receptor beta chains were all obtained from the same sample, sequenced in a study of blood T cell repertoires in COVID-19. Sequenced by immunoSEQ multiplex PCR; TCRdb stores in-frame clones only, minus some. The sample yields 150,000 or so clones, over 80% seen once. The sequencing input was peripheral blood. The source is a human donor in a cohort sampled during active COVID-19.

The rearrangement links TRBV6-5 to TRBJ2-7; possibly TRBD1 for D (6 bases). Between the trimmed V and J ends, which lost 0 bases and 7 bases, there was a span of 16 bases. The CDR3 has 15 residues. In germline, CDR1 is MNHEY, CDR2 SVGAGI. CDR3 in DNA: TGTGCCAGCAGTTACTCTACAGGGACGGTCGGTGAGCAGTACTTC. Translation gives CASSYSTGTVGEQYF.

This rearrangement joins TRBV28 to TRBJ1-2; TRBD1 matches 12 bases. J was trimmed by 4 bases and V by 2 bases; bases with no gene match: 8. Germline CDR1 and CDR2: MDHEN and SYDVKM. The CDR3 totals 17 residues. This chain's CDR3 is CASSLGGTGGVIYGYTF. For the CDR3, the DNA is TGTGCCAGCAGTTTAGGCGGGACAGGGGGCGTCATCTATGGCTACACCTTC.

The CDR3 region is CSAGAGGLTDTQYF. The CDR3 region has the DNA TGCAGCGCAGGAGCGGGAGGGCTTACAGATACGCAGTATTTT. The genes are TRBV29-1 and TRBJ2-3; 10 bases are shared with TRBD2. Germline CDR1 is SQVTM and CDR2 is ANQGSEA. This CDR3 spans 14 amino acids. V trimming: 7 bases; J trimming: 3 bases; junction bases outside the gene matches: 7.

V is TRBV18 and J is TRBJ2-7; 7 nucleotides match TRBD1. The CDR3 runs to 14 residues. Trimming at V came to 2 bases and at J to 6 bases, leaving 7 bases not matched to a gene. The germline CDR1 and CDR2 sequences are KGHSH and LQKENI. Here the CDR3 reads CASSPMRQGSEQYF. Written as DNA, the CDR3 is TGTGCCAGCTCACCAATGAGACAGGGTTCCGAGCAGTACTTC.

The DNA for the CDR3 is TGTGCCAGCAGCTTGGCCTTAGCGGGAGCCCACGAGCAGTACTTC. As protein: CASSLALAGAHEQYF. This chain links TRBV5-4 with TRBJ2-7; 9 bases are shared with TRBD2. The CDR3 loop spans 15 amino acids. V dropped 0 bases and J dropped 5; count of bases not matched to a gene: 6. Looked up from germline, CDR1 is SGHNT and CDR2 is YYREEE (reference sequence). Full variable domain (remainder filled in from reference TRBV5-4 and TRBJ2-7): ETGVTQSPTHLIKTRGQQVTLRCSSQSGHNTVSWYQQALGQGPQFIFQYYREEENGRGNFPPRFSGLQFPNYSSELNVNALELDDSALYLCASSLALAGAHEQYFGPGTRLTVT.

This clone was recorded only once. The chain uses TRBV7-2 and TRBJ2-7; D perhaps matches TRBD2 (5 bases). Between the trimmed V and J ends, which lost 2 bases and 4 bases, there was a span of 15 bases. This CDR3 contains 15 residues. Germline loops: CDR1 SGHTA, CDR2 FQGNSA. CDR3 coding DNA: TGTGCCAGCAGCTTAACAGCGACGGGGTTTTACGAGCAGTACTTC. It encodes CASSLTATGFYEQYF.

This clone was observed a handful of times. The V gene is TRBV2, the J gene TRBJ1-4; D is ambiguous. CDR3 size: 13 residues. CDR1 and CDR2 (germline): SNHLY, FYNNEI. The germline V and J ends were trimmed by 4 bases and 13 bases, with 16 bases remaining between them. This chain's CDR3 is CASSVELRSRLFF. The CDR3 region has the DNA TGTGCCAGCAGTGTGGAGTTAAGGTCAAGACTGTTTTTT.

The chain has TRBV28 and TRBJ2-7; possible D gene TRBD2, 6 bases. Per germline, CDR1 MDHEN and CDR2 SYDVKM. This CDR3 spans 16 amino acids. The ends were cut back, 1 base at V and 0 bases at J, with 13 bases in the middle. This CDR3 reads CASSLFGGSISYEQYF. CDR3 DNA: TGTGCCAGCAGTTTATTCGGGGGATCCATCTCCTACGAGCAGTACTTC.

This chain joins TRBV7-8 and TRBJ2-2; perhaps TRBD1 as D (6 bases). The V end was cut by 5 bases, the J end by 0 bases, with 10 bases between. The CDR3 totals 15 residues. CDR1 and CDR2 from the germline V gene are SGHVS and FQNEAQ. CDR3 residues: CASSTRTANTGELFF. CDR3 nucleotides: TGTGCCAGCAGCACAAGGACAGCGAACACCGGGGAGCTGTTTTTT. The variable domain in full, completed from reference TRBV7-8 and TRBJ2-2, reads GAGVSQSPRYKVAKRGQDVALRCDPISGHVSLFWYQQALGQGPEFLTYFQNEAQLDKSGLPSDRFFAERPEGSVSTLKIQRTQQEDSAVYLCASSTRTANTGELFFGEGSRLTVL.

V gene TRBV13 combines with J gene TRBJ2-5; possible D gene TRBD2, 5 bases. Germline CDR1 is PRHDT and CDR2 is FYEKMQ (reference sequence). The CDR3 has 14 amino acids. With 4 bases removed from V and 5 bases from J, the gap between germline ends came to 14 bases. The chain's CDR3 is CASSSLGIAETQYF. DNA of the CDR3: TGTGCCAGCAGCTCCCTAGGGATAGCGGAGACCCAGTACTTC.

The chain combines TRBV6-5 with TRBJ2-5; maybe TRBD1 (6 bases). Per germline, CDR1 MNHEY and CDR2 SVGAGI. The CDR3 loop spans 13 amino acids. The V and J ends lost 5 bases and 5 bases respectively, with 12 bases between them. The chain's CDR3 is CASSPLRGETQYF. In DNA, the CDR3 is TGTGCCAGCAGTCCGTTAAGGGGGGAGACCCAGTACTTC.

The rearrangement uses TRBV6-2 or TRBV6-3 and TRBJ2-7; a possible D gene is TRBD1 (5 bases). Trimming left V 2 bases short and J 0 bases short, with 17 bases between. Per the germline V gene, CDR1 is MNHEY and CDR2 is SVGEGT. The CDR3 length is 17 residues. CDR3 sequence reads: CASSYASVYRLSYEQYF. CDR3 nucleotides: TGTGCCAGCAGTTACGCCTCGGTGTACAGGCTCTCCTACGAGCAGTACTTC.

CDR3 DNA: TGTGCCATCAGTGAGACCGGGACTAGCGGGAGGAATGAGCAGTTCTTC. It specifies CAISETGTSGRNEQFF. The chain uses TRBV10-3 and TRBJ2-1, with TRBD2 identical over 15 bases. The V and J ends lost 2 bases and 7 bases, in that order; junction bases with no gene match: 3. CDR1 is ENHRY, CDR2 SYGVKD, per germline. The CDR3 extends over 16 amino acids.

The chain links TRBV30 to TRBJ1-2; 10 bases map to TRBD1. The CDR3 contains 14 residues. J gave up 5 bases and V 1 base, and 4 bases lay outside the gene matches. CDR1 is GTSNPN, CDR2 SVGIG, per germline (reference sequence). The CDR3, as DNA: TGTGCCTGGAGTGCTCGGACAGGGGGTTATGGCTACACCTTC. Its protein is CAWSARTGGYGYTF.

This sequence joins TRBV28 and TRBJ1-1, with 9 bases lining up with TRBD1. Germline trimming cut 4 bases from V and 7 bases from J; bases unmatched to any gene: 25. CDR3 length: 20 amino acids. The germline CDR1 and CDR2 sequences are MDHEN and SYDVKM. In nucleotides, the CDR3 is TGTGCCAGCAGTTCGCTTTTAGGGGGTACGGGACAGGGAAGTAGGAATGAAGCTTTCTTT. This translates into CASSSLLGGTGQGSRNEAFF.

The chain uses TRBV7-9 and TRBJ1-5, with D maybe TRBD1 (6 bases). Germline V gene lookup returns CDR1 SEHNR and CDR2 FQNEAQ (reference sequence). This CDR3 spans 14 amino acids. Deletions cut 3 bases from V and 2 bases from J, with 8 bases between. In DNA, the CDR3 is TGTGCCAGCAGCTTTCCAGGGGGCAATCAGCCCCAGCATTTT. It encodes CASSFPGGNQPQHF.

The chain links TRBV29-1 to TRBJ2-3, with no clear D. The CDR3 is made up of 13 amino acids. The V gene lost 3 bases and the J gene lost 2 bases, with 9 bases spanning the gap. Germline CDR1 SQVTM, CDR2 ANQGSEA. CDR3 protein: CSVEWQNTDTQYF. The CDR3 DNA sequence: TGCAGCGTTGAGTGGCAGAACACAGATACGCAGTATTTT.

The rearrangement joins TRBV27 to TRBJ2-2; D unresolved. The CDR3 extends over 15 amino acids. CDR1 is MNHEY, CDR2 SMNVEV, per germline (reference sequence). The germline V and J ends were trimmed by 5 bases and 7 bases, with 17 bases remaining between them. DNA of the CDR3: TGTGCCAGCAGTGAAATAAGCCCTTCTAGCGGGGAGCTGTTTTTT. Protein product: CASSEISPSSGELFF.

This chain connects TRBV7-3 to TRBJ2-7, with D possibly matching TRBD2 (6 bases). The CDR3 consists of 14 residues. V lost 4 bases to trimming and J lost 2 bases, with 12 bases between them. The germline V gene has CDR1 SGHTA and CDR2 FQGTGA. The CDR3 loop is CASSSFGGPYEQYF. CDR3 DNA sequence: TGTGCCAGCAGCTCCTTCGGGGGTCCCTACGAGCAGTACTTC.

This chain connects TRBV18 to TRBJ1-3; D not resolved. V lost 3 bases to trimming and J lost 8 bases, with 11 bases between them. Germline-derived CDR1 and CDR2 are KGHSH and LQKENI. CDR3 length: 13 amino acids. CDR3 bases: TGTGCCAGCTCACCCCGCCGGAGGGACACCATATATTTT. Its protein is CASSPRRRDTIYF.